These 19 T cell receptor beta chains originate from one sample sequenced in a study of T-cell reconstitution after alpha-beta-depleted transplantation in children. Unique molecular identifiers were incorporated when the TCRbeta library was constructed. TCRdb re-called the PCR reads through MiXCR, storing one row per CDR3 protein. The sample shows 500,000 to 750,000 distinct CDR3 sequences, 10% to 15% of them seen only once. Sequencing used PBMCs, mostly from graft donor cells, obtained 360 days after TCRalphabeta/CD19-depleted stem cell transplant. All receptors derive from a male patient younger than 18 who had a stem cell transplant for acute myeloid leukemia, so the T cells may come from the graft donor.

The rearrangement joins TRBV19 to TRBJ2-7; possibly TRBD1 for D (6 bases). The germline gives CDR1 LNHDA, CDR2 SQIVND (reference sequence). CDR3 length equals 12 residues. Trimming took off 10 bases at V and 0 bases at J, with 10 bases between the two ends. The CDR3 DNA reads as TGTGCCACCCAGGGGCGCTCCTACGAGCAGTACTTC. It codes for CATQGRSYEQYF.

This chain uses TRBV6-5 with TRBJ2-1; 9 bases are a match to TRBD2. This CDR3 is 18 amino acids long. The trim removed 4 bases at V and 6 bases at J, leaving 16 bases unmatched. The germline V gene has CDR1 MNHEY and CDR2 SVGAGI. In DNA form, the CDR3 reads TGTGCCAGCAGTTCCATGGTAGCGGGAGTAGATAACCCCAATGAGCAGTTCTTC. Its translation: CASSSMVAGVDNPNEQFF.

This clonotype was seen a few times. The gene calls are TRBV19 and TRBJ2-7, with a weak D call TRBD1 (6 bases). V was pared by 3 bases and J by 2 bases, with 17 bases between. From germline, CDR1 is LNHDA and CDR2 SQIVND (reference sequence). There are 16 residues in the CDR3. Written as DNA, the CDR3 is TGTGCCAGTAGTATTGAAACAGGGTTGAGGACCTACGAGCAGTACTTC. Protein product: CASSIETGLRTYEQYF.

CDR3 nucleotide sequence: TGCAGTGCTAGACGGGGTTCCGGATACAATGAGCAGTTCTTC. Its translation is CSARRGSGYNEQFF. The rearrangement links TRBV20-1 to TRBJ2-1; D might be TRBD2 (5 bases). The CDR3 covers 14 residues. Germline assignment: CDR1 DFQATT and CDR2 SNEGSKA (reference sequence). V lost 2 bases to trimming and J lost 4 bases, with 12 bases between them.

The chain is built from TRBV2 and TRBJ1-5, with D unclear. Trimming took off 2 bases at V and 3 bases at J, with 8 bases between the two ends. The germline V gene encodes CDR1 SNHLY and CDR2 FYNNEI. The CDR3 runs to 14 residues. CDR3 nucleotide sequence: TGTGCCAGCAGTGAAAACGGTCTCAATCAGCCCCAGCATTTT. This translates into CASSENGLNQPQHF.

CDR3 in DNA: TGTGCCAGCAGCCCCACTAGCGGCGATACGCAGTATTTT. Its protein product is CASSPTSGDTQYF. The chain employs TRBV3-1 and TRBJ2-3; 8 nucleotides align to TRBD2. The CDR3 consists of 13 residues. Germline V lookup: CDR1 LGHDT, CDR2 YNNKEL (reference sequence). The V gene end was trimmed by 4 bases and the J gene end by 6 bases; junction bases not matched to a gene: 3.

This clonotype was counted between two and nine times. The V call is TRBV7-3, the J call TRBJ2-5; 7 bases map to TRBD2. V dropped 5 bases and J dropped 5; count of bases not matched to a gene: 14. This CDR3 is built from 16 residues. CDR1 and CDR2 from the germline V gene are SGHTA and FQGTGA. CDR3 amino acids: CASSLLGGRALETQYF. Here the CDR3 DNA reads TGTGCCAGCAGCCTCCTGGGTGGGAGGGCCCTCGAGACCCAGTACTTC.

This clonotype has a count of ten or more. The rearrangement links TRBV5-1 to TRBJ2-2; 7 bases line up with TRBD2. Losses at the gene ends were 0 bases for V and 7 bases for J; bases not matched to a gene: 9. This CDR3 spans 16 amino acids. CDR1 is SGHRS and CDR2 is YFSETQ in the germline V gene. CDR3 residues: CASSLVAAGVDGELFF. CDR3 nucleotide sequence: TGCGCCAGCAGCTTGGTGGCGGCGGGAGTTGACGGGGAGCTGTTTTTT.

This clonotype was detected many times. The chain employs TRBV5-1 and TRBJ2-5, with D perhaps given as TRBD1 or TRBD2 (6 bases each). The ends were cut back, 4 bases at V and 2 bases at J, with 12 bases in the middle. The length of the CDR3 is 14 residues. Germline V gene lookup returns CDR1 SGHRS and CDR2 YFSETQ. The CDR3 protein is CASSAGHLQETQYF. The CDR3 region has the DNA TGCGCCAGCAGCGCGGGACATCTACAAGAGACCCAGTACTTC.

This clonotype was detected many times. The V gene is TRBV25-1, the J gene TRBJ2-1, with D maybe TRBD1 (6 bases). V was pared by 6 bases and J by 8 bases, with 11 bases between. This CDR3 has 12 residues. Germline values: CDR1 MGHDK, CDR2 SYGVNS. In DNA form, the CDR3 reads TGTGCCAGCAGACAGGGTATGGATGAGCAGTTCTTC. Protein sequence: CASRQGMDEQFF. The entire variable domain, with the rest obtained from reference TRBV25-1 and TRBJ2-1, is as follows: EADIYQTPRYLVIGTGKKITLECSQTMGHDKMYWYQQDPGMELHLIHYSYGVNSTEKGDLSSESTVSRIRTEHFPLTLESARPSHTSQYLCASRQGMDEQFFGPGTRLTVL.

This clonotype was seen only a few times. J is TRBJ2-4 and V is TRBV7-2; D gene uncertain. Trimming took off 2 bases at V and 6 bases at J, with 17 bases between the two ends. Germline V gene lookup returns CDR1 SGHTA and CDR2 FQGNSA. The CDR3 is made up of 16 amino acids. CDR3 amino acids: CASSLMDRPGGNIQYF. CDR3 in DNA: TGTGCCAGCAGCTTAATGGACCGACCTGGCGGAAACATTCAGTACTTC.

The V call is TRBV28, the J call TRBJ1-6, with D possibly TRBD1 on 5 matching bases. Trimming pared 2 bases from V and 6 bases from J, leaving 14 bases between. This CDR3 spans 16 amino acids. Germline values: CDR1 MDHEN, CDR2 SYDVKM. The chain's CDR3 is CASSLTGTSGNSPLHF. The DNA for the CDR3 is TGTGCCAGCAGTTTAACGGGGACGTCGGGTAATTCACCCCTCCACTTT.

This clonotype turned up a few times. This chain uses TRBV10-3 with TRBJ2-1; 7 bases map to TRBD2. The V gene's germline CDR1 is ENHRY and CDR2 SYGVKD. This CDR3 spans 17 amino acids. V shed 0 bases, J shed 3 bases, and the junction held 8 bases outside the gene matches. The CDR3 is CAISESNAGLYYNEQFF. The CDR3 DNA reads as TGTGCCATCAGTGAGTCCAATGCGGGACTATACTACAATGAGCAGTTCTTC.

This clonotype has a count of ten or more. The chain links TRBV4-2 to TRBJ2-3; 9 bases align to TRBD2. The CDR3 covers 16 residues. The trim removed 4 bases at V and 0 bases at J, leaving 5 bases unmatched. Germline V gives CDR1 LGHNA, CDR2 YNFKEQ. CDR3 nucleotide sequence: TGTGCCAGCAGCCGCGAAACTAGCGGGAGCACAGATACGCAGTATTTT. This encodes CASSRETSGSTDTQYF.

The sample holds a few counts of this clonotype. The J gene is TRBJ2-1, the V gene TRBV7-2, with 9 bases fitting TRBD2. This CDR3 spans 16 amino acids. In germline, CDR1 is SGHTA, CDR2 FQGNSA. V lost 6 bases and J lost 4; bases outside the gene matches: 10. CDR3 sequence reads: CASRYEREDVYNEQFF. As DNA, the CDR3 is TGTGCCAGCAGATATGAGCGGGAGGATGTATACAATGAGCAGTTCTTC. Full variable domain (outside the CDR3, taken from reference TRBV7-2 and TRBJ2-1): GAGVSQSPSNKVTEKGKDVELRCDPISGHTALYWYRQSLGQGLEFLIYFQGNSAPDKSGLPSDRFSAERTGGSVSTLTIQRTQQEDSAVYLCASRYEREDVYNEQFFGPGTRLTVL.

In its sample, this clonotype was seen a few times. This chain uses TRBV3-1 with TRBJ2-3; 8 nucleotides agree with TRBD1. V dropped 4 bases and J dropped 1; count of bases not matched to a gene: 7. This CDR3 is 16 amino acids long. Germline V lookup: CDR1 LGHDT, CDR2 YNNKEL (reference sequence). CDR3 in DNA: TGTGCCAGCAGCCGAAACAGGGGGAAGGGCACAGATACGCAGTATTTT. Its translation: CASSRNRGKGTDTQYF.

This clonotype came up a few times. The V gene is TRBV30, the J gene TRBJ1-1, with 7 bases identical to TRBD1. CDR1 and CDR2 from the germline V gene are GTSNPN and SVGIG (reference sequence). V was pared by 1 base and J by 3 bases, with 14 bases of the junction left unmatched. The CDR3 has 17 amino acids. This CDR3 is CAWSARVTGWKDTEAFF. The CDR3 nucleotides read TGTGCCTGGAGTGCCCGAGTGACAGGGTGGAAGGACACTGAAGCTTTCTTT.

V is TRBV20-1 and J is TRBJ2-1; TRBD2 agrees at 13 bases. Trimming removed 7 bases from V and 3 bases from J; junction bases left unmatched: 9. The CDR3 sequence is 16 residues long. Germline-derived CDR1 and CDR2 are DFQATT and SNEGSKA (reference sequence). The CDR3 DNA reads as TGCAGTGTACGGACTAGCGGGGGATCACTCTACAATGAGCAGTTCTTC. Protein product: CSVRTSGGSLYNEQFF.

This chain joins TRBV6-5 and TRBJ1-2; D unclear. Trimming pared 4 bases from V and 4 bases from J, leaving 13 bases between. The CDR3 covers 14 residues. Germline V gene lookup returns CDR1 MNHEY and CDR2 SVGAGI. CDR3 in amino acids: CASSSDGPIYGYTF. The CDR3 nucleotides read TGTGCCAGCAGTTCCGACGGGCCCATCTATGGCTACACCTTC.